This T cell receptor beta chain comes out of a study of shared clonotypes between healthy human individuals. Assay: immunoSEQ multiplex PCR; the TCRdb copy retains only in-frame clones and omits some. This table holds 500,000 to 650,000 clones, roughly 79% found once. Without sorting, samples used some 100 million PBMCs for genomic DNA. This clone was counted a single time. Its antigen is undetermined. Findings and caveats of the study: Among donors, sharing of clonotypes was expected to be affected by sequencing depth.

What was sequenced was PBMCs. The sequence was collected from a woman between 40 and 50 years old in good health. Some clones in this sample may be carry-over from other donors' samples.

The CDR3 is CASTPATSTDTQYF. For the CDR3, the DNA is TGTGCCAGCACTCCGGCCACTAGCACAGATACGCAGTATTTT. The V and J genes are TRBV6-6 and TRBJ2-3; D gene unclear. The V gene lost 7 bases and the J gene lost 0 bases, with 11 bases spanning the gap. The CDR3 contains 14 residues. Germline V gene lookup returns CDR1 MNHNY and CDR2 SVGAGI (reference sequence).